This T cell receptor (beta chain) was captured in a study of blood T cell repertoires in COVID-19. Whole-study context: PBMCs, B-cell-depleted T cells, or T cells were the source of the cDNA or gDNA that made up the material.

Per the germline V gene, CDR1 is MDHEN and CDR2 is SYDVKM. The CDR3 has 13 amino acids. V shed 9 bases and J shed 6 bases, with 15 bases lying between them. Repertoires were generated with immunoSEQ multiplex PCR, while TCRdb's copy carries only in-frame clones and drops some. The sample includes around 250,000 clones, about nine tenths of them seen just once. The sequence was obtained from a woman in her sixties or seventies who had recovered from COVID-19. The sequenced sample was peripheral blood. The chain couples TRBV28 to TRBJ2-1; TRBD1 is a possible D gene (6 bases). CDR3: CASLIADSNEQFF. In nucleotides, the CDR3 is TGTGCCAGTTTGATCGCGGACAGCAATGAGCAGTTCTTC.